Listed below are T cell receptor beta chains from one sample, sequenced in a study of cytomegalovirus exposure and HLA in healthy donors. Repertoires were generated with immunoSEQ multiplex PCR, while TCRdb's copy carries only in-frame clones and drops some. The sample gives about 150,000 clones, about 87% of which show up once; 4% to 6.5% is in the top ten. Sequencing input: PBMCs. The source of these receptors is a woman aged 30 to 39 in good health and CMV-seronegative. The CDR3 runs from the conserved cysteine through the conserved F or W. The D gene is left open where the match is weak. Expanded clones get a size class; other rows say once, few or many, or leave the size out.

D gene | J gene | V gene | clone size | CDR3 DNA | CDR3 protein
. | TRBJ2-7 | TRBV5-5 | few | TGTGCCAGCAGCCTGGGGCAGCTGACGGGCGAGCAGTACTTC | CASSLGQLTGEQYF
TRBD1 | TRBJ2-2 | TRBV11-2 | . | TGTGCCAGCAGCTTCCGGGACAGGGGGCACACCGGGGAGCTGTTTTTT | CASSFRDRGHTGELFF
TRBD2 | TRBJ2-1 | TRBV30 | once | TGTGCCTGGACTAGCGGGAGTGGGAATGAGCAGTTCTTC | CAWTSGSGNEQFF
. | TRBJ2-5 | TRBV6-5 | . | TGTGCCAGCAGTTACTCGGGGCCAGAGACCCAGTACTTC | CASSYSGPETQYF
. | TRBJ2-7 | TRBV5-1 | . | TGCGCCAGCAGCTCCACAGTTCCCTACGAGCAGTACTTC | CASSSTVPYEQYF
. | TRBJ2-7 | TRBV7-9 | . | TGTGCCAGCAGCTTCGGCAGGGGCGAGTTGTACGAGCAGTACTTC | CASSFGRGELYEQYF
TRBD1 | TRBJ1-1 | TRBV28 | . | TGTGCCATACAATCCCCCGGGACAGGGTTCGCTGAAGCTTTCTTT | CAIQSPGTGFAEAFF
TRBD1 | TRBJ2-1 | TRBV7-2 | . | TGTGCCAGCAGCTTTCAAGGACAGGGGGTCAATGAGCAGTTCTTC | CASSFQGQGVNEQFF
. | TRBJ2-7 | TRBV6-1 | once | TGTGCCAGCCGGCAGGGGCCAGGGACCTACGAGCAGTACTTC | CASRQGPGTYEQYF
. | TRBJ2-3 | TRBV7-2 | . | TGTGCCAGCAGCTTTTGGGGGGGCGGCGCAGATACGCAGTATTTT | CASSFWGGGADTQYF
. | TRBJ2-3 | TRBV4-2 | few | TGTGCCAGCAGCCAAATAAGATACGACGGGAGCTCTACAGATACGCAGTATTTT | CASSQIRYDGSSTDTQYF
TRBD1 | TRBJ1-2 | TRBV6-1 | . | TGTGCCAGCAGTGCCCTAAGCTACAGGGGGCTTGTAGGTGGCTACACCTTC | CASSALSYRGLVGGYTF
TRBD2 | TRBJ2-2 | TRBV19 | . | TGTGCCAGTGAGCCGGGACTAGGTGCCGGGGAGCTGTTTTTT | CASEPGLGAGELFF
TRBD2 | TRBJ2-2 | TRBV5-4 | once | TGTGCCAGCAGCCACGGACTAGCGGGGGACACCGGGGAGCTGTTTTTT | CASSHGLAGDTGELFF
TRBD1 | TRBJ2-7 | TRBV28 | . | TGTGCCAGCAGGAACAGGGGGTCCTACGAGCAGTACTTC | CASRNRGSYEQYF
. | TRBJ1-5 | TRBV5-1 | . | TGCGCCAGCAGCTCTCAGGGTGGGAGCAATCAGCCCCAGCATTTT | CASSSQGGSNQPQHF
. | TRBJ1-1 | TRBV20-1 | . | TGCAGTGCTAGACGCGGGGACGGAACTTTCTTT | CSARRGDGTFF
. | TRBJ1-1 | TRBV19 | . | TGTGCCAGTACCCCTGTGGACAGAAACACTGAAGCTTTCTTT | CASTPVDRNTEAFF
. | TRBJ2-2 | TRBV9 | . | TGTGCCAGCAGCGTAGTAGCGGCCGGGGAGCTGTTTTTT | CASSVVAAGELFF
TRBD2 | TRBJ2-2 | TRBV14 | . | TGTGCCAGCGGGAGGCGGGAGATCGGGGAGCTGTTTTTT | CASGRREIGELFF
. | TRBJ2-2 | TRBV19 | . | TGTGCCAGTAGGGAACAGGTTAACACCGGGGAGCTGTTTTTT | CASREQVNTGELFF
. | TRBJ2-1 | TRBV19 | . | TGTGCCAGTAGTCCGTTCTACAATGAGCAGTTCTTC | CASSPFYNEQFF
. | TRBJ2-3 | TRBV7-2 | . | TGTGCCAGCAGCGTCGGACTGGAGAACGATACGCAGTATTTT | CASSVGLENDTQYF
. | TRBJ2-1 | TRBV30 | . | TGTGCCTGGAGTAGGGGGTCTTATTACAATGAGCAGTTCTTC | CAWSRGSYYNEQFF
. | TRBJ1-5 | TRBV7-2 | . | TGTGCCAGCAGTCTGGGCAGTCAGCCCCAGCATTTT | CASSLGSQPQHF
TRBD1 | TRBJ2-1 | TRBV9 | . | TGTGCCAGCAGCGCAAGACAGGGGGAGTACAATGAGCAGTTCTTC | CASSARQGEYNEQFF
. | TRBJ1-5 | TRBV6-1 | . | TGTGCCAGCAGTGTTGTGGGGTCTGGGGGGCAGCCCCAGCATTTT | CASSVVGSGGQPQHF
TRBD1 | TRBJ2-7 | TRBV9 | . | TGTGCCAGCAGCCCGGGACAGAGGACCTACGAGCAGTACTTC | CASSPGQRTYEQYF
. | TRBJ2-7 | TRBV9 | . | TGTGCCAGCAGCGCAACCGGGACACTCACCTACGAGCAGTACTTC | CASSATGTLTYEQYF
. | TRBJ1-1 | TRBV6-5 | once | TGTGCCAGCAGTTACTCGACCCCGGGAATGGGAGCTTTCTTT | CASSYSTPGMGAFF
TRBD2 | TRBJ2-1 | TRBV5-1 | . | TGCGCCAGCAGCCGGAGCGGGGGGGTCCGCAATGAGCAGTTCTTC | CASSRSGGVRNEQFF
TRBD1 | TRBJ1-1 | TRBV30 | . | TGTGCCTGGAGCGCTGGGACAGCAACTGAAGCTTTCTTT | CAWSAGTATEAFF
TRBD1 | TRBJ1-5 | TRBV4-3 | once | TGCGCCAGCAGCCGCGGCATGCCGTCGGGACAGTATAGCAATCAGCCCCAGCATTTT | CASSRGMPSGQYSNQPQHF
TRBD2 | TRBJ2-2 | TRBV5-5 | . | TGTGCCAGCAGCTTGGTTTCGAGCGGGGGGTACACCGGGGAGCTGTTTTTT | CASSLVSSGGYTGELFF
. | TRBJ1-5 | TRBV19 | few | TGTGCCAGTACCATGGGGGGGAGACCCCAGCATTTT | CASTMGGRPQHF
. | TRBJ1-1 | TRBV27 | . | TGTGCCAGCAACTCCGGTATGAACACTGAAGCTTTCTTT | CASNSGMNTEAFF
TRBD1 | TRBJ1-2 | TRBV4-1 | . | TGCGCCAGCAGCCAAGATATTGGACAGGGGAGGGACTATGGCTACACCTTC | CASSQDIGQGRDYGYTF
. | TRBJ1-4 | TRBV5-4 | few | TGTGCCAGCAGCCCGGAGATTAATGAAAAACTGTTTTTT | CASSPEINEKLFF
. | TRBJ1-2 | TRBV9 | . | TGTGCCAGCAGCGTAGGACAGAGCTATGGCTACACCTTC | CASSVGQSYGYTF
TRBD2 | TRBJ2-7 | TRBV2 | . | TGTGCCAGCAGGCGGGCAGCGGGGCCCTACGAGCAGTACTTC | CASRRAAGPYEQYF
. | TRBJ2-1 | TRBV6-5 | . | TGTGCCAGCACCCAGCAGACAGGACCCGAAAATGAGCAGTTCTTC | CASTQQTGPENEQFF
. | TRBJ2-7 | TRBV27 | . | TGTGCCAGCAGTCCGACAGGAACTCCTTCCTACGAGCAGTACTTC | CASSPTGTPSYEQYF
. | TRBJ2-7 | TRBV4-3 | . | TGCGCCAGCAGCCAAGTGTGGGCCTACTCCGGGACCTACGAGCAGTACTTC | CASSQVWAYSGTYEQYF
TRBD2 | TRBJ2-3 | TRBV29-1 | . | TGCAGCGTAGATCTAGCGGGAGGCACAGATACGCAGTATTTT | CSVDLAGGTDTQYF
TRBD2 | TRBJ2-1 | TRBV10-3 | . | TGTGCCATCAGTGAGTCAGGGCGGGAGGGCAATGAGCAGTTCTTC | CAISESGREGNEQFF
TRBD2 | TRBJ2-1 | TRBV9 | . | TGTGCCAGCAGCGTAGTAGCGGGGGGGCGGAATGAGCAGTTCTTC | CASSVVAGGRNEQFF
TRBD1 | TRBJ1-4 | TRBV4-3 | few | TGCGCCAGCAGCCAAGGAAGAGGGACAGGGAATGAAAAACTGTTTTTT | CASSQGRGTGNEKLFF
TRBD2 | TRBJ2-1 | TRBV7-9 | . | TGTGCCAGCAGCTCCCTGGGACTAGCGGGAGTTAATGAGCAGTTCTTC | CASSSLGLAGVNEQFF
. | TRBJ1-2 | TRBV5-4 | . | TGTGCCAGCAGCTTTGGGCAGGCCTTCAGCTTC | CASSFGQAFSF
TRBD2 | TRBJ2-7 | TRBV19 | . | TGTGCCAGTAGTATTTCACACCCGGCGGCGGGGGACGAGCAGTACTTC | CASSISHPAAGDEQYF
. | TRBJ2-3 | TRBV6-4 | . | TGTGCCAGCAGTGAAGTCGGGGGAGGAGATACGCAGTATTTT | CASSEVGGGDTQYF